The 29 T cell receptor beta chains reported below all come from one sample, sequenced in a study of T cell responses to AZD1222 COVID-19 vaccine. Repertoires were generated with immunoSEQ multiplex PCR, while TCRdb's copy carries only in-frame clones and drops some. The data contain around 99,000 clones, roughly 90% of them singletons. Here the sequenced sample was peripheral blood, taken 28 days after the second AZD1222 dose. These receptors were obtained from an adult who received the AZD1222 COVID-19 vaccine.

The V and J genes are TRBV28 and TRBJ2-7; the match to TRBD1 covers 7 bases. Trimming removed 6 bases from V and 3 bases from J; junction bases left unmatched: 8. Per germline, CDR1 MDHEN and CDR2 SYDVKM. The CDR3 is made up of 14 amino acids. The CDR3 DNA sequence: TGTGCCAGCAGCGGGGACAGAAATTACTACGAGCAGTACTTC. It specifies CASSGDRNYYEQYF. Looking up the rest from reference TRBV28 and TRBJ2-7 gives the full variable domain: DVKVTQSSRYLVKRTGEKVFLECVQDMDHENMFWYRQDPGLGLRLIYFSYDVKMKEKGDIPEGYSVSREKKERFSLILESASTNQTSMYLCASSGDRNYYEQYFGPGTRLTVT.

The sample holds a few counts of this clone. Here the CDR3 reads CASSLSDTTYEQYF. The CDR3 nucleotides read TGCGCCAGCAGCTTGTCTGACACAACCTACGAGCAGTACTTC. The chain is built from TRBV5-1 and TRBJ2-7; D gene ambiguous. This CDR3 comprises 14 residues. With 1 base removed from V and 2 bases from J, the gap between germline ends came to 10 bases. Per germline, CDR1 SGHRS and CDR2 YFSETQ.

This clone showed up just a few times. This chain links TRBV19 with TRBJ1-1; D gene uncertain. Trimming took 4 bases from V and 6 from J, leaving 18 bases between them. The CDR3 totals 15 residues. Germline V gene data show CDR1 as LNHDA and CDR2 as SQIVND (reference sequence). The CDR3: CASSTLLGLGAEAFF. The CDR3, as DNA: TGTGCCAGTAGTACGCTCCTGGGGTTGGGTGCTGAAGCTTTCTTT. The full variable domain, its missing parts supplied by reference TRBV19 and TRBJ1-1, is DGGITQSPKYLFRKEGQNVTLSCEQNLNHDAMYWYRQDPGQGLRLIYYSQIVNDFQKGDIAEGYSVSREKKESFPLTVTSAQKNPTAFYLCASSTLLGLGAEAFFGQGTRLTVV.

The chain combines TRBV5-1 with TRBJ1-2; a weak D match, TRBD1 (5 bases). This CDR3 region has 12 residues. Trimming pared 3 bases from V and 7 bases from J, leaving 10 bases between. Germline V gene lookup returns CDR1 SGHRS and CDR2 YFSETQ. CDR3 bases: TGCGCCAGCAGCTCAGGGCGCCTTGGCTACACCTTC. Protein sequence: CASSSGRLGYTF.

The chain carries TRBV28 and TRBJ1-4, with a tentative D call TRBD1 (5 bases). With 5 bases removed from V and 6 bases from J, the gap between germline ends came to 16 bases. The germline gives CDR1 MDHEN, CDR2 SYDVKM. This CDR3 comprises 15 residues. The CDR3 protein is CASSRGGRGDEKLFF. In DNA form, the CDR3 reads TGTGCCAGCAGTAGGGGAGGACGGGGAGATGAAAAACTGTTTTTT.

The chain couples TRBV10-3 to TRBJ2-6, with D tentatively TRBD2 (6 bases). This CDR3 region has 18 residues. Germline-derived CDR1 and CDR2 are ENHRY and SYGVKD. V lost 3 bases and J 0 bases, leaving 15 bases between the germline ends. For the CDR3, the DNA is TGTGCCATCAGTGAAAGGGGACTCACTTCCTCTGGGGCCAACGTCCTGACTTTC. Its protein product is CAISERGLTSSGANVLTF.

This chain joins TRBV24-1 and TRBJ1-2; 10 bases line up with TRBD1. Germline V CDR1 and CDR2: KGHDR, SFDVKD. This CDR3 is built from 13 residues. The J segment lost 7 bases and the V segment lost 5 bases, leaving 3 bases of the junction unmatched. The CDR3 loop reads CATSAGQGTGYTF. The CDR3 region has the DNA TGTGCCACCAGTGCGGGACAGGGGACTGGCTACACCTTC.

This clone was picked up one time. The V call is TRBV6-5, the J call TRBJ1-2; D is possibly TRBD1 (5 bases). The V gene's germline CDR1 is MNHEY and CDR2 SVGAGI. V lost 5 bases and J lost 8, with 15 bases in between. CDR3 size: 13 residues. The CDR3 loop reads CASSTDSGGGYTF. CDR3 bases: TGTGCCAGCAGTACTGACAGTGGGGGAGGCTACACCTTC.

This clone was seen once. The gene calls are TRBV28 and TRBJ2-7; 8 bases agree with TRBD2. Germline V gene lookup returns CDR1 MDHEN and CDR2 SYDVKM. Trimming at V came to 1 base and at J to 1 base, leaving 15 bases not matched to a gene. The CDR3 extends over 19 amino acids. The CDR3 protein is CASSLSNGGLAGTSYEQYF. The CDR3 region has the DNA TGTGCCAGCAGTTTATCGAACGGGGGCTTAGCGGGAACTTCCTACGAGCAGTACTTC.

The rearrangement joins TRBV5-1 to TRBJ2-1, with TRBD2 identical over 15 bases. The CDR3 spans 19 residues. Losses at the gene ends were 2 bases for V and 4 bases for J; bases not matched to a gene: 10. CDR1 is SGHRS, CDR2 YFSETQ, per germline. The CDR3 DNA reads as TGCGCCAGCAGCTTCGGGGGGACCGGGACTAGCGGGAGGTACAATGAGCAGTTCTTC. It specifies CASSFGGTGTSGRYNEQFF. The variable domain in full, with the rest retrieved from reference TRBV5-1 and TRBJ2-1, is KAGVTQTPRYLIKTRGQQVTLSCSPISGHRSVSWYQQTPGQGLQFLFEYFSETQRNKGNFPGRFSGRQFSNSRSEMNVSTLELGDSALYLCASSFGGTGTSGRYNEQFFGPGTRLTVL.

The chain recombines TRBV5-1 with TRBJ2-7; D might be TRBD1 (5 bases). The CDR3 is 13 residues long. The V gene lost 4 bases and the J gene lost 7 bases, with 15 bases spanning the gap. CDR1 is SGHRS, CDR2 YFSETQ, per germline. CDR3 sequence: CASSESGLREQYF. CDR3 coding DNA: TGCGCCAGCAGCGAGTCAGGGTTGAGGGAGCAGTACTTC.

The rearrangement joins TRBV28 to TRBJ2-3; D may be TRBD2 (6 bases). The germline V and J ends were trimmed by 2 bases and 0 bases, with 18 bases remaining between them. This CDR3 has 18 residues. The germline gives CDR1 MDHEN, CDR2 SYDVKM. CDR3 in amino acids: CASSLGPRKGLSTDTQYF. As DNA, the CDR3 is TGTGCCAGCAGTTTAGGCCCCAGAAAGGGACTTAGCACAGATACGCAGTATTTT.

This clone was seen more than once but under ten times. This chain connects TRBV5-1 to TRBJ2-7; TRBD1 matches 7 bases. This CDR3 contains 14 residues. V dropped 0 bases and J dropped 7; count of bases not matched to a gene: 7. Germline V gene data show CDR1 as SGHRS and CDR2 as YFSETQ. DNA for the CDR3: TGCGCCAGCAGCTTGGATCAGGGGACAGCGGAGCAGTACTTC. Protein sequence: CASSLDQGTAEQYF.

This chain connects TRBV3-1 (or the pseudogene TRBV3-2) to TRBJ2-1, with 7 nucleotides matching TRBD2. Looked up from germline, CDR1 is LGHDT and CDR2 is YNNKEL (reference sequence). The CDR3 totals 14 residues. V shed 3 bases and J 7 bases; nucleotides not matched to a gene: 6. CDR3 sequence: CASSQGVLANEQFF. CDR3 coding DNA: TGTGCCAGCAGCCAGGGTGTACTAGCGAATGAGCAGTTCTTC.

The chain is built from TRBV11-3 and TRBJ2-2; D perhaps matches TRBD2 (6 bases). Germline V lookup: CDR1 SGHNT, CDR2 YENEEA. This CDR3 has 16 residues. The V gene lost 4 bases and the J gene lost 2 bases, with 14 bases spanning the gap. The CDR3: CASSSRTIRNTGELFF. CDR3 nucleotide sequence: TGTGCCAGCAGCTCAAGGACTATCCGAAACACCGGGGAGCTGTTTTTT.

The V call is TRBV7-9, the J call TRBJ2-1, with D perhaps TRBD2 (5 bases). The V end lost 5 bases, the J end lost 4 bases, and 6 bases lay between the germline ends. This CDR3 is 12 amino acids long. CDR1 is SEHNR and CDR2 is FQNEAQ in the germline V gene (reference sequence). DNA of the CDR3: TGTGCCAGCAGCCGGACTTACAATGAGCAGTTCTTC. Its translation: CASSRTYNEQFF. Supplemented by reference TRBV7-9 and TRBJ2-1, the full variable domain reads DTGVSQNPRHKITKRGQNVTFRCDPISEHNRLYWYRQTLGQGPEFLTYFQNEAQLEKSRLLSDRFSAERPKGSFSTLEIQRTEQGDSAMYLCASSRTYNEQFFGPGTRLTVL.

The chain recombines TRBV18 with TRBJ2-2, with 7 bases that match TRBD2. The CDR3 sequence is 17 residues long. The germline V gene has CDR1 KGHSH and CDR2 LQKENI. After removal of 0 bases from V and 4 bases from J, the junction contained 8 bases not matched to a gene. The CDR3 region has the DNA TGTGCCAGCTCACCACCCCCCGGGAGGACGAGCACCGGGGAGCTGTTTTTT. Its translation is CASSPPPGRTSTGELFF.

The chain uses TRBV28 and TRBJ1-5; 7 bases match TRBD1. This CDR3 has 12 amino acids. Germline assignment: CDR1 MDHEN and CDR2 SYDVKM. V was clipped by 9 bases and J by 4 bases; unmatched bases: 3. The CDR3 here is CASTTGNQPQHF. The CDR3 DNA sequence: TGTGCCAGTACGACAGGGAATCAGCCCCAGCATTTT.

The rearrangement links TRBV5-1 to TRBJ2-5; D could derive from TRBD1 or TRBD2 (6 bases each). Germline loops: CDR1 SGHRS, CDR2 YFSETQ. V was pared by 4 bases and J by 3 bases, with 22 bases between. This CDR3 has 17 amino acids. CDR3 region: CASSTGARPKEKETQYF. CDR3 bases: TGCGCCAGCAGCACGGGGGCTAGACCGAAGGAAAAAGAGACCCAGTACTTC.

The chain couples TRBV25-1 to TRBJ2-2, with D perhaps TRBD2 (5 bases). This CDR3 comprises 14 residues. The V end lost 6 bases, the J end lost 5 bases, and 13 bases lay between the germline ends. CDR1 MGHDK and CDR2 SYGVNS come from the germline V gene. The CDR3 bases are TGTGCCAGCAGAGAAGGCCCGGGGACCGGGGAGCTGTTTTTT. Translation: CASREGPGTGELFF. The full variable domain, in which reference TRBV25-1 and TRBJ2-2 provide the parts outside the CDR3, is EADIYQTPRYLVIGTGKKITLECSQTMGHDKMYWYQQDPGMELHLIHYSYGVNSTEKGDLSSESTVSRIRTEHFPLTLESARPSHTSQYLCASREGPGTGELFFGEGSRLTVL.

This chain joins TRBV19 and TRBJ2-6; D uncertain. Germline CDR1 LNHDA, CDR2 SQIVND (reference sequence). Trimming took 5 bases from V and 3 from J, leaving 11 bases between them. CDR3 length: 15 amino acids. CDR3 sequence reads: CASSSQANGANVLTF. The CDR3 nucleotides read TGTGCCAGTAGTTCCCAGGCTAATGGGGCCAACGTCCTGACTTTC. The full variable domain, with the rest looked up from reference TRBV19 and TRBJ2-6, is DGGITQSPKYLFRKEGQNVTLSCEQNLNHDAMYWYRQDPGQGLRLIYYSQIVNDFQKGDIAEGYSVSREKKESFPLTVTSAQKNPTAFYLCASSSQANGANVLTFGAGSRLTVL.

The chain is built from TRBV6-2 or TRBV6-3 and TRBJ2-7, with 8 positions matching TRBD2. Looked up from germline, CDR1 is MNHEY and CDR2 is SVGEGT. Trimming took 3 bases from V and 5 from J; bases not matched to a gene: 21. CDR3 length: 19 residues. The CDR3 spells CASSYLALGASGPQNEQYF. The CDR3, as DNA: TGTGCCAGCAGTTATCTAGCTTTGGGAGCTAGCGGGCCGCAGAACGAGCAGTACTTC.

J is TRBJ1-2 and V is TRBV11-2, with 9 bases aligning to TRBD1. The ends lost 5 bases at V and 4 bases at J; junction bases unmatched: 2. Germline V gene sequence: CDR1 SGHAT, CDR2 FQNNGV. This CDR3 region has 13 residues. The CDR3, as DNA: TGTGCCAGCAGCAAGGACAGGGGCTATGGCTACACCTTC. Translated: CASSKDRGYGYTF.

This CDR3 is CASSSLGDQAYNEQFF. Written as DNA, the CDR3 is TGTGCCAGCAGCTCCCTCGGGGATCAAGCGTACAATGAGCAGTTCTTC. The chain joins TRBV9 to TRBJ2-1, with D tentatively TRBD2 (5 bases). This CDR3 region has 16 residues. Trimming pared 4 bases from V and 4 bases from J, leaving 18 bases between. In germline, CDR1 is SGDLS, CDR2 YYNGEE.

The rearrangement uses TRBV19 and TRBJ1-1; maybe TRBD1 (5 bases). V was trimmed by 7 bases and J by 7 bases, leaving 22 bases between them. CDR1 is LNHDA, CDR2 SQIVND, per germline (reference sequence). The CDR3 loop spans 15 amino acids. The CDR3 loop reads CASTSNGGASDEAFF. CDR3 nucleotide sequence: TGTGCCAGTACCTCTAATGGGGGTGCTAGTGATGAAGCTTTCTTT.

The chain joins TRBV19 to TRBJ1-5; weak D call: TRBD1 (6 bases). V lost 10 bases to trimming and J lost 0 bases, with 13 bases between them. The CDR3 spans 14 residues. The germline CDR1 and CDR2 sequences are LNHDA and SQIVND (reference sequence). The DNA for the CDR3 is TGTGCCACTAGCAGGGGTTTTAGCAATCAGCCCCAGCATTTT. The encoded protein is CATSRGFSNQPQHF.

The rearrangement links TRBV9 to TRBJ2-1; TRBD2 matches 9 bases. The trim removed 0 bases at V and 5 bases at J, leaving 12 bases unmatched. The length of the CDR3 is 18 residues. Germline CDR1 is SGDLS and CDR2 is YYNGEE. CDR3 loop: CASSVATAGGPKNNEQFF. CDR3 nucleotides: TGTGCCAGCAGCGTAGCTACGGCGGGAGGGCCAAAGAACAATGAGCAGTTCTTC. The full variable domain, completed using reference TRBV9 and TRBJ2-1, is DSGVTQTPKHLITATGQRVTLRCSPRSGDLSVYWYQQSLDQGLQFLIQYYNGEERAKGNILERFSAQQFPDLHSELNLSSLELGDSALYFCASSVATAGGPKNNEQFFGPGTRLTVL.

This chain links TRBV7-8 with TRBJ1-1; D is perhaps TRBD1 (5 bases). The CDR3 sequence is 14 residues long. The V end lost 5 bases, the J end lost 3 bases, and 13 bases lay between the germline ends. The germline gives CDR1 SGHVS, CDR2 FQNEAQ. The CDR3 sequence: CASSLRRGDTEAFF. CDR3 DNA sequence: TGTGCCAGCAGCCTAAGGCGGGGGGACACTGAAGCTTTCTTT.

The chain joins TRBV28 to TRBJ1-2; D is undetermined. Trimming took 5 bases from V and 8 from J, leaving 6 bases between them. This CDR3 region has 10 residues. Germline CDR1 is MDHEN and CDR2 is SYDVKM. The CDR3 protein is CASSGRGYTF. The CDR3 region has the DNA TGTGCCAGCAGTGGTCGGGGCTACACCTTC.